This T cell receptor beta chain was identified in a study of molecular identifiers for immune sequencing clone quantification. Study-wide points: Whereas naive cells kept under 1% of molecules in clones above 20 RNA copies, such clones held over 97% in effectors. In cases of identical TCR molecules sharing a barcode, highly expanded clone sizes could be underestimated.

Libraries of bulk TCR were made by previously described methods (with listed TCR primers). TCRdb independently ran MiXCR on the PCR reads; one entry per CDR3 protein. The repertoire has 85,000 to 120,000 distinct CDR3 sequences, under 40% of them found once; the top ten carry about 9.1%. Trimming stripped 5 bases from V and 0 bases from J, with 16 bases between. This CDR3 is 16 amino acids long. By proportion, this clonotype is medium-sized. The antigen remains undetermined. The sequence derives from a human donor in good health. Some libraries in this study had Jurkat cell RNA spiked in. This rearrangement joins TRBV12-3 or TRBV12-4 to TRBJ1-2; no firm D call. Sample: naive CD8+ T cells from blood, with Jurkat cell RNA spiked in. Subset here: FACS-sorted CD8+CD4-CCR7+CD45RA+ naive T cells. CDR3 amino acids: CASSPKGARANYGYTF. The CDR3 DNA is TGTGCCAGCAGTCCAAAGGGCGCAAGAGCTAACTATGGCTACACCTTC.